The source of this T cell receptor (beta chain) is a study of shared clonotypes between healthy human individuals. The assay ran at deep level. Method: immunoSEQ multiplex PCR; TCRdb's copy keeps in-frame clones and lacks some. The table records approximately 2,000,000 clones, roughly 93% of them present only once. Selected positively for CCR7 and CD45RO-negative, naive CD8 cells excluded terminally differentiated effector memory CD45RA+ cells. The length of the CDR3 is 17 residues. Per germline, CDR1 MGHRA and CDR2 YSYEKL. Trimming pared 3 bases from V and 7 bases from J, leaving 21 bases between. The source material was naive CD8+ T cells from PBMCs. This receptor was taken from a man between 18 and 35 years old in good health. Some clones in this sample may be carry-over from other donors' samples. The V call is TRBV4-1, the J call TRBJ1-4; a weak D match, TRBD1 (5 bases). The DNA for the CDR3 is TGCGCCAGCAGCCACAGCACCAAGGGCAGGGAGGGTGAAAAACTGTTTTTT. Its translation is CASSHSTKGREGEKLFF.